A single sample gave rise to the 31 T cell receptor beta chains below, sequenced in a study of T cells in Graves' hyperthyroidism and ophthalmopathy. Amplification of TCR beta CDR3 regions was performed using RNA transcripts as template. During a first-round RT-PCR of the TCR CDR3, the HTBI primer set was used. TCRdb re-derived calls from the multiplex PCR reads in MiXCR, one entry per CDR3 protein. The table includes 600,000 to 850,000 distinct CDR3 sequences, approximately 19% detected once. The sequenced sample consisted of blood. The receptor set was obtained from a woman aged 45-60 years with Graves' hyperthyroidism that later progressed to Graves' ophthalmopathy.

This clonotype was recorded at least ten times. The V and J genes are TRBV11-2 and TRBJ1-5; 8 bases agree with TRBD1. From germline, CDR1 is SGHAT and CDR2 FQNNGV. The CDR3 consists of 14 residues. V gave up 5 bases and J gave up 4 bases; unmatched junction bases: 4. The CDR3 is CASSLDRGNQPQHF. In nucleotides, the CDR3 is TGTGCCAGCAGCCTTGACAGGGGTAATCAGCCCCAGCATTTT.

This clonotype was seen many times. The chain has TRBV11-2 and TRBJ2-1, with D perhaps TRBD2 (5 bases). Per the germline V gene, CDR1 is SGHAT and CDR2 is FQNNGV. This CDR3 comprises 16 residues. V dropped 1 base and J dropped 0 bases, with 10 bases sitting between them. The CDR3 nucleotides are TGTGCCAGCAGCTTAGGTCTGGCGGGCTCCTACAATGAGCAGTTCTTC. Protein product: CASSLGLAGSYNEQFF.

This clonotype was observed a few times. V gene TRBV11-2 combines with J gene TRBJ2-7, with a weak D call TRBD1 (7 bases). The CDR3 has 11 residues. The germline CDR1 and CDR2 sequences are SGHAT and FQNNGV. V lost 9 bases and J lost 7, with 13 bases in between. The CDR3 reads CASDRAGEQYF. CDR3 DNA sequence: TGTGCCAGTGACAGGGCGGGAGAGCAGTACTTC.

The rearrangement links TRBV5-8 to TRBJ1-2; perhaps TRBD1 as D (5 bases). This CDR3 contains 12 residues. The V end lost 4 bases, the J end lost 8 bases, and 12 bases lay between the germline ends. Germline CDR1 and CDR2: SGHTS and YDEGEE. This CDR3 is CASSEGMRGYTF. CDR3 in DNA: TGTGCCAGCAGCGAGGGGATGAGGGGCTACACCTTC. Complete variable domain (other parts from reference TRBV5-8 and TRBJ1-2): EAGVTQSPTHLIKTRGQQATLRCSPISGHTSVYWYQQALGLGLQFLLWYDEGEERNRGNFPPRFSGRQFPNYSSELNVNALELEDSALYLCASSEGMRGYTFGSGTRLTVV.

This clonotype was recorded many times. V usage is TRBV12-3 or TRBV12-4 and J usage is TRBJ1-2; 8 positions match TRBD1. V shed 2 bases and J 5 bases; nucleotides not matched to a gene: 13. This CDR3 contains 17 residues. CDR3 DNA sequence: TGTGCCAGCAGTTTAAGGCGGGGGACAGGTGTGGGATATGGCTACACCTTC. It translates to CASSLRRGTGVGYGYTF.

At least ten counts were recorded for this clonotype. The chain uses TRBV7-9 and TRBJ2-7; 7 positions agree with TRBD1. V shed 4 bases, J shed 3 bases, and the junction held 3 bases outside the gene matches. The CDR3 is 13 residues long. The V gene's germline CDR1 is SEHNR and CDR2 FQNEAQ (reference sequence). CDR3 coding DNA: TGTGCCAGCAGCTCCGGGACAGTCTACGAGCAGTACTTC. Its translation is CASSSGTVYEQYF.

This clonotype showed up many times. The gene calls are TRBV9 and TRBJ2-3, with TRBD1 identical over 8 bases. The junction had 4 bases not matched to a gene; V was cut back by 2 bases and J by 5 bases. Per germline, CDR1 SGDLS and CDR2 YYNGEE. The CDR3 sequence is 14 residues long. CDR3 loop: CASSVRQGQDTQYF. The CDR3 DNA reads as TGTGCCAGCAGCGTTAGACAGGGGCAAGATACGCAGTATTTT.

This clonotype was counted between two and nine times. V gene TRBV6-1 combines with J gene TRBJ1-2, with D perhaps TRBD1 (6 bases). CDR1 is MNHNS, CDR2 SASEGT, per germline. The CDR3 extends over 13 amino acids. The V end lost 0 bases, the J end lost 9 bases, and 11 bases lay between the germline ends. CDR3 region: CASSEAGAFSYTF. The CDR3, as DNA: TGTGCCAGCAGTGAAGCGGGGGCATTTAGCTACACCTTC.

This clonotype was recorded many times. The V and J genes are TRBV2 and TRBJ1-5; 9 bases fit TRBD1. CDR3 length: 14 residues. V shed 5 bases and J 6 bases; nucleotides not matched to a gene: 5. CDR1 and CDR2 from the germline V gene are SNHLY and FYNNEI. As DNA, the CDR3 is TGTGCCAGCAGTACAGGGGGCGGAACTCAGCCCCAGCATTTT. The encoded protein is CASSTGGGTQPQHF.

The chain carries TRBV7-3 and TRBJ1-4; 7 positions agree with TRBD1. Germline V gene data show CDR1 as SGHTA and CDR2 as FQGTGA. V lost 7 bases and J lost 15; bases outside the gene matches: 20. The CDR3 runs to 15 residues. Written as DNA, the CDR3 is TGTGCCAGCAAAGCTTGGTTCACAGGGGCTCAATATTTGTTTTTT. Translating gives CASKAWFTGAQYLFF.

The rearrangement joins TRBV9 to TRBJ1-5; 7 bases fit TRBD1. After removal of 2 bases from V and 3 bases from J, the junction contained 5 bases not matched to a gene. CDR3 length: 15 amino acids. Germline CDR1 is SGDLS and CDR2 is YYNGEE. In DNA, the CDR3 is TGTGCCAGCAGCGTGGGACAGAACAACAATCAGCCCCAGCATTTT. Translation gives CASSVGQNNNQPQHF. Together with reference TRBV9 and TRBJ1-5, the CDR3 gives the full variable domain: DSGVTQTPKHLITATGQRVTLRCSPRSGDLSVYWYQQSLDQGLQFLIQYYNGEERAKGNILERFSAQQFPDLHSELNLSSLELGDSALYFCASSVGQNNNQPQHFGDGTRLSIL.

This clonotype was picked up many times. The chain combines TRBV7-6 with TRBJ2-1, with 9 bases lining up with TRBD1. This CDR3 has 16 residues. Trimming took 5 bases from V and 4 from J; bases not matched to a gene: 9. Germline CDR1 and CDR2: SGHVS and FNYEAQ. CDR3 bases: TGTGCCAGCAGCCTACAGGGGGCGGAGGTTTACAATGAGCAGTTCTTC. Translated, it gives CASSLQGAEVYNEQFF.

This clonotype showed up just a few times. V gene TRBV10-1 combines with J gene TRBJ1-6; no reliable D call. The CDR3 has 15 amino acids. V was shortened by 5 bases and J by 4 bases, with 12 bases between the two germline ends. Germline CDR1 reads WNHNN; CDR2 reads SYGVQD (reference sequence). CDR3 sequence: CASSRGMGYNSPLHF. The CDR3 nucleotides are TGCGCCAGCAGTCGGGGAATGGGGTATAATTCACCCCTCCACTTT.

This clonotype showed up just a few times. V usage is TRBV9 and J usage is TRBJ1-6; the D gene is possibly TRBD1 (6 bases). The CDR3 is made up of 14 amino acids. Looked up from germline, CDR1 is SGDLS and CDR2 is YYNGEE. The ends were cut back, 0 bases at V and 7 bases at J, with 8 bases in the middle. The DNA of the CDR3 is TGTGCCAGCAGCGTAGACGGGGGCAATTCACCCCTCCACTTT. Translated: CASSVDGGNSPLHF.

This clonotype was seen at least ten times. The chain combines TRBV7-9 with TRBJ2-7; 7 bases map to TRBD1. Germline lookup yields CDR1 SEHNR and CDR2 FQNEAQ (reference sequence). The CDR3 has 12 residues. Trimming took 6 bases from V and 2 from J; bases not matched to a gene: 1. CDR3 bases: TGTGCCAGCAGGCAGGGGGCCTACGAGCAGTACTTC. This codes for CASRQGAYEQYF.

This clonotype was observed a handful of times. Compared with germline, one end of the junction differs, possibly owing to a read error. This chain uses TRBV12-3 or TRBV12-4 with TRBJ2-5, with TRBD1 as a possible D gene (6 bases). This CDR3 is built from 14 residues. The CDR3, as DNA: TGTGCCAGCAGCTCATTGGGGGCCTGGGAGATCCAGTACTTC. As protein: CASSSLGAWEIQYF.

This sequence joins TRBV15 and TRBJ2-6, with no clear D. Germline CDR1 and CDR2: LNHNV and YYDKDF (reference sequence). CDR3 size: 15 residues. The V end lost 3 bases, the J end lost 2 bases, and 8 bases lay between the germline ends. The CDR3 sequence is CATSSLGAGANVLTF. CDR3 DNA sequence: TGTGCCACCAGCAGCCTTGGCGCTGGGGCCAACGTCCTGACTTTC.

The J gene is TRBJ1-5, the V gene TRBV10-3; perhaps TRBD1 as D (6 bases). CDR3 length equals 13 residues. Germline loops: CDR1 ENHRY, CDR2 SYGVKD. Between the trimmed V and J ends, which lost 6 bases and 0 bases, there was a span of 6 bases. CDR3 nucleotide sequence: TGTGCCATCAGACAGGGTAGCAATCAGCCCCAGCATTTT. Its translation is CAIRQGSNQPQHF.

This rearrangement joins TRBV19 to TRBJ2-5, with TRBD1 matching over 10 bases. Germline V gene sequence: CDR1 LNHDA, CDR2 SQIVND (reference sequence). The CDR3 runs 16 residues. Unmatched junction bases numbered 11, after V lost 4 bases and J lost 6 bases. The CDR3 loop reads CASSTSGTGVRQTQYF. The CDR3 DNA follows: TGTGCCAGTAGTACTTCCGGGACAGGGGTTCGACAGACCCAGTACTTC. The full variable domain, with the rest looked up from reference TRBV19 and TRBJ2-5, is DGGITQSPKYLFRKEGQNVTLSCEQNLNHDAMYWYRQDPGQGLRLIYYSQIVNDFQKGDIAEGYSVSREKKESFPLTVTSAQKNPTAFYLCASSTSGTGVRQTQYFGPGTRLLVL.

The chain employs TRBV27 and TRBJ1-2; D may be TRBD1 (5 bases). The CDR3 is made up of 12 amino acids. The ends were cut back, 4 bases at V and 7 bases at J, with 10 bases in the middle. CDR1 and CDR2 (germline): MNHEY, SMNVEV (reference sequence). The CDR3 sequence: CASSSRAGGYTF. CDR3 sequence (DNA): TGTGCCAGCAGTTCCAGGGCCGGTGGCTACACCTTC.

This clonotype was observed a handful of times. The CDR3 is CASSPQGWEIGNEKLFF. CDR3 nucleotides: TGTGCCAGCAGTCCCCAGGGTTGGGAAATCGGAAATGAAAAACTGTTTTTT. The chain couples TRBV27 to TRBJ1-4; TRBD1 might be the D (5 bases). Trimming removed 5 bases from V and 5 bases from J, with 21 bases in between. The length of the CDR3 is 17 residues. Germline assignment: CDR1 MNHEY and CDR2 SMNVEV (reference sequence).

In this sample, this clonotype turned up many times. The chain recombines TRBV2 with TRBJ2-5; TRBD2 matches 8 bases. This CDR3 spans 13 amino acids. Germline V gene sequence: CDR1 SNHLY, CDR2 FYNNEI. After removal of 3 bases from V and 14 bases from J, the junction contained 11 bases not matched to a gene. The CDR3 loop reads CASSELSSGPYYF. CDR3 in DNA: TGTGCCAGCAGTGAGCTTTCTAGCGGGCCTTATTACTTC. The variable domain in full, completed from reference TRBV2 and TRBJ2-5, reads EPEVTQTPSHQVTQMGQEVILRCVPISNHLYFYWYRQILGQKVEFLVSFYNNEISEKSEIFDDQFSVERPDGSNFTLKIRSTKLEDSAMYFCASSELSSGPYYFGPGTRLLVL.

The sample holds many counts of this clonotype. The gene calls are TRBV20-1 and TRBJ1-4, with TRBD1 matching over 8 bases. Germline V lookup: CDR1 DFQATT, CDR2 SNEGSKA (reference sequence). This CDR3 is built from 13 residues. V shed 6 bases and J 4 bases; nucleotides not matched to a gene: 4. CDR3 amino acids: CSAYDRGNEKLFF. The DNA for the CDR3 is TGCAGTGCCTACGACAGGGGTAATGAAAAACTGTTTTTT.

This clonotype was recorded a few times. The chain employs TRBV6-1 and TRBJ2-2; D remains unclear. CDR3 size: 14 residues. CDR1 is MNHNS, CDR2 SASEGT, per germline. The V and J ends lost 1 base and 0 bases respectively, with 3 bases between them. The CDR3 nucleotides are TGTGCCAGCAGTGAAGAGCCGAACACCGGGGAGCTGTTTTTT. Its protein product is CASSEEPNTGELFF.

Regarding this clonotype: A read error may be the cause here, since a much bigger clone is one base away. The chain uses TRBV12-3 or TRBV12-4 and TRBJ2-1; D call uncertain. This CDR3 has 12 amino acids. The CDR3 region is CASSLGSTEQSF. Written as DNA, the CDR3 is TGTGCCAGCAGTTTAGGCAGCACTGAGCAGTCCTTC.

This chain uses TRBV12-5 with TRBJ2-5; 8 positions agree with TRBD1. J was trimmed by 5 bases and V by 5 bases; bases with no gene match: 10. The CDR3 length is 15 residues. The germline V gene encodes CDR1 LGHNT and CDR2 FRNRAP. The CDR3 nucleotides read TGTGCTAGTGGTCCCCTTGGACAGGGAGGCGAGACCCAGTACTTC. This codes for CASGPLGQGGETQYF.

The V gene is TRBV19, the J gene TRBJ2-6; D perhaps matches TRBD1 (6 bases). CDR3 length: 16 residues. V was clipped by 5 bases and J by 2 bases, with 13 bases between them. Germline V gene sequence: CDR1 LNHDA, CDR2 SQIVND (reference sequence). The CDR3 region has the DNA TGTGCCAGTAGTGCAGGATCAGGGGCTGGGGCCAACGTCCTGACTTTC. Amino acids: CASSAGSGAGANVLTF.

This clonotype was counted only a few times. The chain carries TRBV6-1 and TRBJ2-3; D may correspond to TRBD1 or TRBD2 (6 bases each). Trimming cost V 1 base and J 5 bases, with 16 bases left between them. From germline, CDR1 is MNHNS and CDR2 SASEGT. The CDR3 contains 16 residues. The CDR3 DNA reads as TGTGCCAGCAGTGAAGATTCAGGGGCGCGGGGAGATACGCAGTATTTT. This sequence encodes CASSEDSGARGDTQYF.

The chain carries TRBV7-9 and TRBJ2-7; D possibly uses TRBD1 or TRBD2 (5 bases each). The V gene lost 5 bases and the J gene lost 6 bases, with 17 bases spanning the gap. From germline, CDR1 is SEHNR and CDR2 FQNEAQ (reference sequence). The CDR3 covers 14 residues. CDR3 amino acids: CASSPWQERGEQYF. In DNA, the CDR3 is TGTGCCAGCAGCCCTTGGCAGGAGAGGGGCGAGCAGTACTTC.

Only a few counts were recorded for this clonotype. This chain uses TRBV10-3 with TRBJ1-3; the D is unclear. The CDR3 has 15 residues. In germline, CDR1 is ENHRY, CDR2 SYGVKD. V lost 4 bases to trimming and J lost 0 bases, with 10 bases between them. This CDR3 reads CAISGALSSGNTIYF. CDR3 coding DNA: TGTGCCATCAGTGGTGCCTTATCCTCTGGAAACACCATATATTTT.

This clonotype was seen a few times. CDR3 in amino acids: CASNLGASSYNEQFF. The CDR3 bases are TGTGCCAGTAATTTGGGCGCAAGCTCCTACAATGAGCAGTTCTTC. V is TRBV19 and J is TRBJ2-1; D is unclear. V was shortened by 7 bases and J by 0 bases, with 13 bases between the two germline ends. Germline CDR1 is LNHDA and CDR2 is SQIVND (reference sequence). The CDR3 is 15 amino acids.